The T cell receptor beta chain under discussion was sequenced for a study of early T cells in non-severe SARS-CoV-2 infection. TCRdb reanalysed the 5' RACE reads using MiXCR and keeps one entry per CDR3 protein. The data show around 84,000 distinct CDR3 sequences, under 11% seen once. Only a few counts were recorded for this clonotype. CDR3 length equals 14 residues. With V trimmed by 4 bases and J by 5 bases, 3 bases remained unmatched. The germline CDR1 and CDR2 sequences are MNHEY and SVGAGI. This TCR was recovered from an adult who was a healthcare worker with PCR-confirmed SARS-CoV-2 infection or an uninfected control (not recorded which). The V call is TRBV6-5, the J call TRBJ2-1; TRBD2 aligns across 9 bases. The sequencing here drew on whole blood, taken at baseline. CDR3 in amino acids: CASSSSGRNNEQFF. The DNA of the CDR3 is TGTGCCAGCAGTTCAAGCGGGAGGAACAATGAGCAGTTCTTC.